This T cell receptor beta chain was recorded in a study of shared clonotypes between healthy human individuals. This clone was recorded only once. Sequencing was performed with immunoSEQ multiplex PCR; in TCRdb, only in-frame clones are kept and a portion is missing. The sample yields around 1.1 million clones, around three quarters seen once. V was pared by 6 bases and J by 6 bases, with 4 bases of the junction left unmatched. Germline CDR1 reads ENHRY; CDR2 reads SYGVKD. The CDR3 has 16 residues. The rearrangement links TRBV10-3 to TRBJ2-2; 16 bases are a match to TRBD2. The sequenced sample consisted of memory CD4+ T cells from PBMCs. Subset: CD45RA-negative fraction. The sequence derives from a man aged 18 to 30 in good health. Some clones in this sample may be carry-over from other donors' samples. CDR3 region: CAIRGLAGGPPGELFF. CDR3 sequence (DNA): TGTGCCATCAGGGGACTAGCGGGAGGGCCCCCCGGGGAGCTGTTTTTT.